The 25 T cell receptor beta chains reported below all come from one sample, sequenced in a study of cytomegalovirus exposure and HLA in healthy donors. It was with 60 Vbeta and 13 Jbeta primers that the PCR ran. Assay: immunoSEQ multiplex PCR; the TCRdb copy retains only in-frame clones and omits some. In the table there are more than 50,000 clones, 85% of which are singletons. Input material: PBMCs. These receptors all stem from a female donor in good health and CMV-seronegative.

This chain links TRBV28 with TRBJ2-7; 8 positions match TRBD2. The V and J ends lost 6 bases and 3 bases, in that order; junction bases with no gene match: 13. The CDR3 contains 16 residues. Germline assignment: CDR1 MDHEN and CDR2 SYDVKM. The CDR3 DNA reads TGTGCCAGCAGCCCCTTCCCCCCCGGGGGGGTCTACGAGCAGTACTTC. Translated, it gives CASSPFPPGGVYEQYF.

This chain links TRBV4-3 with TRBJ2-3; D not resolved. The CDR3 totals 15 residues. Germline CDR1 reads LGHNA; CDR2 reads YSLEER. The V end was cut by 4 bases, the J end by 4 bases, with 15 bases between. CDR3: CASSLYSTNSDTQYF. The DNA for the CDR3 is TGCGCCAGCAGCCTTTACTCCACCAACTCAGATACGCAGTATTTT.

The rearrangement links TRBV29-1 to TRBJ2-7, with 8 bases that match TRBD1. CDR3 length equals 13 residues. Trimming at V came to 3 bases and at J to 6 bases, leaving 7 bases not matched to a gene. Per the germline V gene, CDR1 is SQVTM and CDR2 is ANQGSEA. The CDR3, as DNA: TGCAGCGTTGAGGGGACAGGAGGTCGCGAGCAGTACTTC. Translating it yields CSVEGTGGREQYF.

The chain employs TRBV29-1 and TRBJ2-1, with 12 bases that match TRBD1. The junction had 11 bases not matched to a gene; V was cut back by 7 bases and J by 7 bases. The CDR3 has 15 residues. Germline loops: CDR1 SQVTM, CDR2 ANQGSEA. The CDR3 protein is CSGKRGTGGLNEQFF. In DNA, the CDR3 is TGCAGCGGGAAAAGGGGGACAGGGGGCTTGAATGAGCAGTTCTTC.

This chain links TRBV21-1 with TRBJ2-2; no check of the table's D call, TRBD2, against the DNA was made. TRBV21-1 is recorded as a pseudogene. This CDR3 is 21 amino acids long. The CDR3 loop is CASSKDLEAGVTEGNTGELFF. The CDR3 coding sequence is TGTGCCAGCAGCAAAGATTTAGAAGCGGGAGTTACCGAGGGGAACACCGGGGAGCTGTTTTTT.

The rearrangement links TRBV11-3 to TRBJ1-5; D gene unclear. The CDR3 has 11 residues. From germline, CDR1 is SGHNT and CDR2 YENEEA. Trimming removed 6 bases at V and 6 bases at J, with 6 bases between. In DNA form, the CDR3 reads TGTGCCAGCAGGGACTCTCAGCCCCAGCATTTT. This sequence encodes CASRDSQPQHF.

This rearrangement joins TRBV10-3 to TRBJ2-5; possibly TRBD2 for D (6 bases). The DNA end lines up better with TRBJ2-7; the J call may be wrong. The germline gives CDR1 ENHRY, CDR2 SYGVKD. The CDR3 has 13 amino acids. This CDR3 is CAISESGSHEQYF. The CDR3 DNA sequence: TGTGCCATCAGTGAGTCCGGGAGCCACGAGCAGTACTTC.

The genes are TRBV5-6 and TRBJ1-1; D call uncertain. Germline V CDR1 and CDR2: SGHDT, YYEEEE. Trimming took 4 bases from V and 2 from J, leaving 15 bases between them. This CDR3 is 15 amino acids long. The CDR3: CASSPPNLINTEAFF. CDR3 DNA sequence: TGTGCCAGCAGCCCCCCTAACCTCATCAACACTGAAGCTTTCTTT.

The V and J genes are TRBV4-3 and TRBJ2-5, with D possibly being TRBD2 (5 bases). The J call may be incorrect, as the DNA end agrees better with TRBJ2-7. The CDR3 consists of 13 residues. Germline V gene data show CDR1 as LGHNA and CDR2 as YSLEER. CDR3 amino acids: CASSQFRGYEQYF. In nucleotides, the CDR3 is TGCGCCAGCAGCCAATTCCGAGGGTACGAGCAGTACTTC.

The V gene is TRBV27, the J gene TRBJ2-5; tentative D call: TRBD1 (5 bases). This CDR3 contains 12 residues. Germline CDR1 and CDR2: MNHEY and SMNVEV (reference sequence). Trimming pared 6 bases from V and 7 bases from J, leaving 12 bases between. CDR3 sequence: CASRKTQGTQYF. CDR3 DNA: TGTGCCAGCAGAAAAACTCAGGGGACCCAGTACTTC.

The chain joins TRBV10-1 to TRBJ2-5, with TRBD2 as a possible D gene (7 bases). TRBJ2-7 explains the end of the DNA better; the J call may be wrong. Germline V gene sequence: CDR1 WNHNN, CDR2 SYGVQD (reference sequence). The CDR3 runs to 12 residues. As DNA, the CDR3 is TGCGCCGCGCGGGGGCGCGGATACGAGCAGTACTTC. This gives the protein CAARGRGYEQYF.

The V and J genes are TRBV5-1 and TRBJ2-7; D gene unclear. CDR3 size: 11 residues. Trimming left V 4 bases short and J 6 bases short, with 8 bases between. Germline loops: CDR1 SGHRS, CDR2 YFSETQ. CDR3 DNA sequence: TGCGCCAGCAGCCTCGAGTCCGAGCAGTACTTC. This encodes CASSLESEQYF.

CDR3 nucleotide sequence: TGCGCCAGCAGCCCCCAGCGGGGGCCCACCGGGGAGCTGTTTTTT. Its translation is CASSPQRGPTGELFF. The V call is TRBV5-1, the J call TRBJ2-2, with TRBD2 identical over 8 bases. The ends lost 4 bases at V and 4 bases at J; junction bases unmatched: 6. The CDR3 sequence is 15 residues long. The germline CDR1 and CDR2 sequences are SGHRS and YFSETQ.

The chain joins TRBV29-1 to TRBJ1-5, with D possibly TRBD1 on 5 matching bases. Germline-derived CDR1 and CDR2 are SQVTM and ANQGSEA. V lost 6 bases to trimming and J lost 4 bases, with 16 bases between them. The CDR3 contains 14 residues. The CDR3 DNA sequence: TGCAGCGTCTCATGGGGGGGAGGAAATCAGCCCCAGCATTTT. Its translation: CSVSWGGGNQPQHF. The whole variable domain, filled in from reference TRBV29-1 and TRBJ1-5, reads SAVISQKPSRDICQRGTSLTIQCQVDSQVTMMFWYRQQPGQSLTLIATANQGSEATYESGFVIDKFPISRPNLTFSTLTVSNMSPEDSSIYLCSVSWGGGNQPQHFGDGTRLSIL.

The chain employs TRBV7-2 and TRBJ2-7; 11 positions agree with TRBD2. Germline V gene lookup returns CDR1 SGHTA and CDR2 FQGNSA. Trimming removed 5 bases from V and 4 bases from J; junction bases left unmatched: 10. There are 16 residues in the CDR3. This chain's CDR3 is CASSRITSGSSYEQYF. The CDR3 DNA is TGTGCCAGCAGCCGCATTACTAGCGGGAGTAGTTACGAGCAGTACTTC.

The rearrangement links TRBV21-1 to TRBJ2-7; the table's TRBD2 call for D was not verified on the DNA. TRBV21-1 is an annotated pseudogene. The CDR3 spans 18 residues. CDR3 bases: TGTGCCAGCAGCAACCGACTAGCGGGAGACCCCGACTCCTACGAGCAGTACTTC. Translation gives CASSNRLAGDPDSYEQYF.

The V and J genes are TRBV7-2 and TRBJ2-1; TRBD2 matches at 9 bases. In germline, CDR1 is SGHTA, CDR2 FQGNSA. There are 13 residues in the CDR3. Trimming cost V 6 bases and J 5 bases; bases outside gene matches: 2. CDR3 residues: CASSSSGDNEQFF. CDR3 bases: TGTGCCAGCAGTTCTAGCGGGGACAATGAGCAGTTCTTC.

This rearrangement joins TRBV4-2 to TRBJ2-2, with D possibly TRBD1 on 5 matching bases. V was trimmed by 0 bases and J by 5 bases, leaving 13 bases between them. The CDR3 covers 16 residues. The V gene's germline CDR1 is LGHNA and CDR2 YNFKEQ. The CDR3 nucleotides read TGTGCCAGCAGCCAAGATGCTGAAGGGGCGACCGGGGAGCTGTTTTTT. It encodes CASSQDAEGATGELFF.

The chain recombines TRBV7-2 with TRBJ2-7; TRBD2 aligns across 7 bases. The CDR3 consists of 14 residues. J lost 6 bases, V lost 9 bases, and 14 bases had no gene match. CDR1 and CDR2 (germline): SGHTA, FQGNSA. The CDR3 nucleotides read TGTGCCAGTACGCGAACCGGTGGGGGGGGCGAGCAGTACTTC. Encoded protein: CASTRTGGGGEQYF.

The V gene is TRBV5-1, the J gene TRBJ2-2, with unresolved D. This CDR3 contains 13 residues. V shed 5 bases and J shed 5 bases, with 10 bases lying between them. CDR1 SGHRS and CDR2 YFSETQ come from the germline V gene. As DNA, the CDR3 is TGCGCCAGCAGGGCGACCGGGACCGGGGAGCTGTTTTTT. Translating gives CASRATGTGELFF.

The rearrangement uses TRBV19 and TRBJ2-1, with 10 bases lining up with TRBD1. CDR3 length equals 15 residues. Germline lookup yields CDR1 LNHDA and CDR2 SQIVND (reference sequence). With 9 bases clipped from V and 9 bases from J, the junction kept 14 bases outside the gene matches. CDR3 coding DNA: TGTGCCAGCCAAATAACGGGACAGGGGAGTCGTGAGCAGTTCTTC. Protein product: CASQITGQGSREQFF.

As regards this clone: Sequence at one end of the junction differs from germline and may be a read error. The rearrangement joins TRBV7-2 to TRBJ2-1; D unresolved. The germline V gene has CDR1 SGHTA and CDR2 FQGNSA. This CDR3 comprises 12 residues. CDR3 nucleotides: TGTGCCAGCAGCTCCAGAGCTAGTGAGAAGTTCTTC. Protein product: CASSSRASEKFF.

The chain employs TRBV6-5 and TRBJ2-7, with 11 nucleotides matching TRBD1. The germline gives CDR1 MNHEY, CDR2 SVGAGI. V gave up 4 bases and J gave up 4 bases; unmatched junction bases: 6. There are 15 residues in the CDR3. CDR3 coding DNA: TGTGCCAGCAGTTCGGACAGGGGGCTCGGTTACGAGCAGTACTTC. Its translation is CASSSDRGLGYEQYF.

This chain connects TRBV6-1 to TRBJ2-7; possibly TRBD2 for D (6 bases). Trimming removed 2 bases at V and 6 bases at J, with 14 bases between. The V gene's germline CDR1 is MNHNS and CDR2 SASEGT. The CDR3 has 14 amino acids. The CDR3: CASSEMREPGEQYF. As DNA, the CDR3 is TGTGCCAGCAGTGAAATGCGGGAACCGGGCGAGCAGTACTTC.

The chain joins TRBV29-1 to TRBJ2-3, with TRBD2 identical over 9 bases. The CDR3 is 15 residues long. Germline V gives CDR1 SQVTM, CDR2 ANQGSEA. V lost 5 bases and J lost 3; bases outside the gene matches: 9. CDR3 in amino acids: CSVLVAGVITDTQYF. CDR3 DNA: TGCAGCGTTCTAGTAGCGGGAGTGATTACAGATACGCAGTATTTT.